The 15 T cell receptor beta chains below were found in one sample sequenced in a study of beta chain features in type 1 diabetes. Expressed TCRB transcripts were sequenced because the entire RNA isolate underwent reverse transcription. Measured with immunoSEQ multiplex PCR; TCRdb has only the in-frame clones, and not every one. The data contain roughly 300,000 clones, roughly 15% of them singletons. The material sequenced was central memory CD4+ T cells from blood. The origin of the receptors is a man in his thirties or forties in good health.

This clone occurred a few times. The chain links TRBV6-4 to TRBJ2-7; the match to TRBD2 covers 7 bases. After removal of 2 bases from V and 0 bases from J, the junction contained 4 bases not matched to a gene. The germline V gene encodes CDR1 MRHNA and CDR2 SNTAGT. This CDR3 is built from 15 residues. The CDR3 region has the DNA TGTGCCAGCAGTGACGGCAGGGAGGGCTCCTACGAGCAGTACGTC. It yields the protein CASSDGREGSYEQYV.

The chain combines TRBV28 with TRBJ1-5; the D is unclear. The germline gives CDR1 MDHEN, CDR2 SYDVKM. V was pared by 7 bases and J by 6 bases, with 13 bases between. The CDR3 runs 13 residues. CDR3 residues: CASTNTWGQPQHF. CDR3 bases: TGTGCCAGCACCAACACTTGGGGTCAGCCCCAGCATTTT.

V is TRBV5-5 and J is TRBJ1-3; perhaps TRBD1 as D (5 bases). Germline loops: CDR1 SGHKS, CDR2 YYEKEE (reference sequence). This CDR3 has 12 residues. The V end lost 4 bases, the J end lost 4 bases, and 6 bases lay between the germline ends. The DNA of the CDR3 is TGTGCCAGCAGCAGGGACGGAAACACCATATATTTT. Translated: CASSRDGNTIYF.

V usage is TRBV6-1 and J usage is TRBJ1-5; D is unclear. Germline CDR1 reads MNHNS; CDR2 reads SASEGT. CDR3 length: 12 amino acids. With 6 bases removed from V and 3 bases from J, the gap between germline ends came to 6 bases. The CDR3 here is CASRQDNQPQHF. In nucleotides, the CDR3 is TGTGCCAGCAGACAAGACAATCAGCCCCAGCATTTT.

This sequence joins TRBV6-6 and TRBJ2-7, with 9 bases identical to TRBD2. V dropped 6 bases and J dropped 4; count of bases not matched to a gene: 7. There are 14 residues in the CDR3. Germline V gives CDR1 MNHNY, CDR2 SVGAGI (reference sequence). Here the CDR3 reads CASRNSGGRYEQYF. CDR3 coding DNA: TGTGCCAGCAGAAATAGCGGGGGCAGGTACGAGCAGTACTTC.

CDR3 loop: CASSIGPQWNTEAFF. CDR3 in DNA: TGTGCCAGTAGTATTGGCCCTCAGTGGAACACTGAAGCTTTCTTT. The chain uses TRBV19 and TRBJ1-1; D call uncertain. The V end lost 3 bases, the J end lost 1 base, and 12 bases lay between the germline ends. The length of the CDR3 is 15 residues. From germline, CDR1 is LNHDA and CDR2 SQIVND (reference sequence).

This clone was counted between two and nine times. V usage is TRBV10-3 and J usage is TRBJ2-3; the match to TRBD2 covers 10 bases. CDR3 length equals 18 residues. V lost 10 bases, J lost 4 bases, and 20 bases stayed unmatched. CDR1 is ENHRY and CDR2 is SYGVKD in the germline V gene. CDR3 sequence: CASTESTIRLAGSDTQYF. The CDR3 coding sequence is TGTGCCAGCACCGAGTCAACAATAAGACTAGCGGGTTCAGATACGCAGTATTTT.

This clone has just a few counts. J is TRBJ1-2 and V is TRBV7-2, with no clear D. The CDR3 is 15 residues long. V lost 0 bases, J lost 4 bases, and 12 bases lay in between. Germline V lookup: CDR1 SGHTA, CDR2 FQGNSA. CDR3 region: CASSLARLGLYGYTF. The CDR3 nucleotides read TGTGCCAGCAGCTTAGCGCGATTAGGTCTCTATGGCTACACCTTC.

Only a few counts were recorded for this clone. The chain is built from TRBV6-6 and TRBJ2-3; possibly TRBD2 for D (6 bases). Germline lookup yields CDR1 MNHNY and CDR2 SVGAGI (reference sequence). Trimming removed 5 bases from V and 11 bases from J, with 11 bases in between. CDR3 length equals 11 residues. CDR3: CASSRPGEQYF. The CDR3 nucleotides read TGTGCCAGCAGTCGCCCGGGAGAGCAGTATTTT.

The J gene is TRBJ1-5, the V gene TRBV7-9; D not resolved. Germline V lookup: CDR1 SEHNR, CDR2 FQNEAQ (reference sequence). The CDR3 loop spans 15 amino acids. V was cut by 5 bases and J by 4 bases, with 15 bases left in between. In nucleotides, the CDR3 is TGTGCCAGCAGCCCCGGGCCAGGTGGGAATCAGCCCCAGCATTTT. It encodes CASSPGPGGNQPQHF.

In this sample, this clone turned up many times. The rearrangement joins TRBV7-2 to TRBJ1-6, with TRBD1 identical over 10 bases. V was clipped by 6 bases and J by 5 bases; unmatched bases: 4. In germline, CDR1 is SGHTA, CDR2 FQGNSA. The length of the CDR3 is 15 residues. This chain's CDR3 is CASRRDRGNNSPLHF. CDR3 sequence (DNA): TGTGCCAGCAGGAGGGACAGGGGAAATAATTCACCCCTCCACTTT. Complete variable domain (other parts from reference TRBV7-2 and TRBJ1-6): GAGVSQSPSNKVTEKGKDVELRCDPISGHTALYWYRQSLGQGLEFLIYFQGNSAPDKSGLPSDRFSAERTGGSVSTLTIQRTQQEDSAVYLCASRRDRGNNSPLHFGNGTRLTVT.

This clone has more than one count but fewer than ten. Other nucleotide sequences in the sample specify the same CDR3. The chain is built from TRBV7-9 and TRBJ2-7; a possible D gene is TRBD2 (5 bases). The CDR3 consists of 12 residues. V dropped 1 base and J dropped 6 bases, with 7 bases sitting between them. Germline assignment: CDR1 SEHNR and CDR2 FQNEAQ (reference sequence). CDR3 in DNA: TGTGCCAGCAGCTTAGGAGGGCTCGAGCAGTACGTC. It specifies CASSLGGLEQYV.

The gene calls are TRBV4-2 and TRBJ2-6; D is unclear. V was shortened by 1 base and J by 2 bases, with 12 bases between the two germline ends. This CDR3 has 17 amino acids. Germline V lookup: CDR1 LGHNA, CDR2 YNFKEQ. The CDR3 here is CASSQGELGTGANVLTF. The CDR3 bases are TGTGCCAGCAGCCAAGGGGAATTGGGTACTGGGGCCAACGTCCTGACTTTC.

CDR3 loop: CASSLVEYNEQFF. The CDR3 DNA is TGTGCCAGCAGCTTGGTAGAATACAATGAGCAGTTCTTC. J is TRBJ2-1 and V is TRBV5-5, with D unclear. Per the germline V gene, CDR1 is SGHKS and CDR2 is YYEKEE (reference sequence). The V end lost 0 bases, the J end lost 4 bases, and 5 bases lay between the germline ends. This CDR3 contains 13 residues.

This chain joins TRBV15 and TRBJ2-4; tentative D call: TRBD1 (5 bases). There are 15 residues in the CDR3. Germline CDR1 LNHNV, CDR2 YYDKDF (reference sequence). V was cut by 1 base and J by 4 bases, with 11 bases left in between. DNA of the CDR3: TGTGCCACCAGCAGAGGAGGACAAACTAAAAACATTCAGTACTTC. It is translated as CATSRGGQTKNIQYF.